This T cell receptor beta chain was identified during a study of blood T cells in healthy people across ages. Study-level findings and limits: When set beside aged donors, long-lived donors presented more naive CD4+ cells and higher diversity. Researchers judged that diversity estimates from one million T cells fell short of true values. With donor CMV status unknown, expanded clonotype changes were possibly confounded.

Germline CDR1 SGHTA, CDR2 FQGNSA. CDR3 length: 13 amino acids. Between the trimmed V and J ends, which lost 5 bases and 3 bases, there was a span of 10 bases. This clonotype was seen many times. Antigen: not known. Primed by a sample-barcoded 5' primer and a J-beta primer mix, a second PCR proceeded for about 6 to 11 cycles. TCRdb re-called the 5' RACE reads with MiXCR, one entry per CDR3 protein. The sample yields hundreds of thousands of distinct CDR3 sequences, 49% seen once. The sequence derives from a woman aged 55-70 years in good health. Sequencing was carried out using blood. This chain joins TRBV7-2 and TRBJ1-2; D call uncertain. The DNA of the CDR3 is TGTGCCAGCAGCCTCCGGCGGGACTATGGCTACACCTTC. Its protein is CASSLRRDYGYTF.